This TCR beta chain is drawn from a study of cytomegalovirus exposure and HLA in healthy donors. Whole-study findings and limits: The likely explanation for a cluster of highly shared sequence variants was sequencing artifact. The classifier was said to identify cytomegalovirus status with high specificity and sensitivity. The authors reported that TCR beta sequences could predict HLA-A and HLA-B alleles. These predictions were accurate for most subjects in the first cohort. Productive status was seen about 87% or about 30% of the time for most TCR beta V segments in an earlier analysis.

Trimming took 2 bases from V and 6 from J, leaving 11 bases between them. The CDR3 length is 13 residues. Per germline, CDR1 MNHNS and CDR2 SASEGT. Turning to this clone: Its antigen is not known.

A multiplex PCR was run with 60 Vbeta primers and 13 Jbeta primers. Data came from immunoSEQ multiplex PCR; TCRdb stores just in-frame clones and leaves some out. The sample shows about 130,000 clones, 84% of them seen only once. The TCR originated in a man between 45 and 60 years old in good health and CMV-seronegative. The sample consisted of PBMCs. The rearrangement joins TRBV6-1 to TRBJ2-7, with D maybe TRBD1 (6 bases). CDR3 in amino acids: CASSEPTGPEQYF. The CDR3 bases are TGTGCCAGCAGTGAACCGACAGGTCCCGAGCAGTACTTC.